The rows below give T cell receptor beta chains drawn from one sample of a study of identical twins. TCRdb passed the 5' RACE reads through MiXCR, listing each CDR3 protein once. The sample lists about 890,000 distinct CDR3 sequences, over 9% seen once, with roughly 1.6% in the top ten. The same sample was also used in a study of yellow fever vaccine responses in identical twins.

The material sequenced was PBMCs. The receptors here all came from a woman under 30 in good health. CDR3s include the opening cysteine and the closing phenylalanine or tryptophan. Fields, in order: J gene, D gene, V gene, clone size, CDR3 protein, CDR3 DNA. D genes are given only for firm matches. The size field is filled for only some rows; it gives once, few, many or a size class.

TRBJ2-1 | TRBD2 | TRBV2 | few | CASSELTSGSSYNEQFF | TGTGCCAGCAGTGAACTAACTAGCGGGAGTTCGTACAATGAGCAGTTCTTC
TRBJ2-3 | - | TRBV4-1 | many | CASSQELPDTQYF | TGCGCCAGCAGCCAAGAATTGCCAGATACGCAGTATTTT
TRBJ2-7 | TRBD1 | TRBV11-2 | - | CASSWGTGGEQYF | TGTGCCAGCAGCTGGGGGACAGGGGGCGAGCAGTACTTC
TRBJ2-2 | - | TRBV11-3 | - | CASKGQSGELFF | TGTGCCAGCAAAGGGCAATCCGGGGAGCTGTTTTTT
TRBJ1-2 | TRBD1 | TRBV5-1 | - | CASSLGQGIFGYTF | TGCGCCAGCAGCTTGGGACAGGGTATCTTTGGCTACACCTTC
TRBJ2-1 | TRBD1 | TRBV5-6 | - | CASSFTSGTVESEQFF | TGTGCCAGCAGCTTTACTTCCGGGACAGTAGAAAGTGAGCAGTTCTTC
TRBJ1-5 | - | TRBV6-5 | many | CASSYGGDNQPQHF | TGTGCCAGCAGTTACGGAGGGGACAATCAGCCCCAGCATTTT
TRBJ2-3 | - | TRBV7-2 | few | CASSPKVLVLDTQYF | TGTGCCAGCAGCCCCAAGGTTTTAGTTTTGGATACGCAGTATTTT
TRBJ2-7 | TRBD2 | TRBV29-1 | few | CSSLGLAGGTYEQYF | TGCAGCTCTCTGGGACTAGCGGGAGGTACCTACGAGCAGTACTTC
TRBJ1-2 | - | TRBV12-3/TRBV12-4 | - | CASSLGSEFYGYTF | TGTGCCAGCAGTTTAGGATCCGAATTCTATGGCTACACCTTC
TRBJ2-3 | - | TRBV9 | - | CASSSRRVQSTDTQYF | TGTGCCAGCAGCAGTCGGAGGGTTCAGAGCACAGATACGCAGTATTTT
TRBJ1-5 | - | TRBV28 | few | CASSSPLLGSLSNQPQHF | TGTGCCAGCAGTTCCCCATTGTTGGGGAGCCTTAGCAATCAGCCCCAGCATTTT
TRBJ1-1 | - | TRBV3-1 | - | CASSQDKTVGTEAFF | TGTGCCAGCAGCCAAGATAAGACGGTCGGCACTGAAGCTTTCTTT
TRBJ2-7 | - | TRBV25-1 | - | CASSKTSGYEQYF | TGTGCCAGCAGTAAGACTAGTGGGTACGAGCAGTACTTC
TRBJ2-5 | - | TRBV25-1 | few | CAIIVTAQETQYF | TGTGCCATCATCGTTACAGCACAAGAGACCCAGTACTTC
TRBJ2-5 | - | TRBV6-1 | few | CASSAYRSLQETQYF | TGTGCCAGCAGTGCCTACAGGTCGCTCCAAGAGACCCAGTACTTC
TRBJ2-7 | - | TRBV12-3/TRBV12-4 | - | CASSFLGADYEQYF | TGTGCCAGCAGTTTTCTGGGGGCGGACTACGAGCAGTACTTC
TRBJ2-3 | - | TRBV12-5 | few | CASGFVFLGGGKINTDTQYF | TGTGCTAGTGGTTTCGTTTTTTTAGGTGGCGGAAAGATAAACACAGATACGCAGTATTTT
TRBJ1-2 | - | TRBV6-1 | - | CASGSVGYGYTF | TGTGCCAGCGGATCCGTGGGCTATGGCTACACCTTC
TRBJ2-7 | - | TRBV21-1 | many | CASSNYKGTSGRPSSYEQYF | TGTGCCAGCAGCAACTACAAAGGGACTAGCGGGAGGCCTTCCTCCTACGAGCAGTACTTC
TRBJ2-4 | - | TRBV15 | - | CATSFGGTTAKNIQYF | TGTGCCACCAGCTTTGGGGGGACGACGGCCAAAAACATTCAGTACTTC
TRBJ2-1 | TRBD1 | TRBV10-3 | few | CAIIDTAGGYNEQFF | TGTGCCATCATTGATACGGCAGGGGGTTACAATGAGCAGTTCTTC